This entry lists 27 T cell receptor beta chains sequenced from one sample in a study of blood T cell repertoires in COVID-19. Produced via immunoSEQ multiplex PCR; TCRdb's table is partial and in-frame only. The sample holds 310,000 or so clones, around 90% seen once. Sequencing was carried out using peripheral blood. All receptors come from a man aged 25 to 40 with COVID-19, enrolled during active disease.

The genes are TRBV30 and TRBJ2-1; a possible D gene is TRBD2 (5 bases). CDR1 GTSNPN and CDR2 SVGIG come from the germline V gene (reference sequence). The CDR3 totals 11 residues. CDR3 nucleotide sequence: TGTGATACGGGAAACTACAATGAGCAGTTCTTC. Encoded protein: CDTGNYNEQFF.

The V call is TRBV3-1 (or the pseudogene TRBV3-2), the J call TRBJ2-2, with 10 bases matching TRBD2. The length of the CDR3 is 19 residues. Germline V gene data show CDR1 as LGHDT and CDR2 as YNNKEL (reference sequence). With 1 base clipped from V and 3 bases from J, the junction kept 11 bases outside the gene matches. CDR3 coding DNA: TGTGCCAGCAGCCAAGGCGGAGCTAGCGGGAGATTCTACACCGGGGAGCTGTTTTTT. This encodes CASSQGGASGRFYTGELFF.

The chain uses TRBV9 and TRBJ1-1; D unresolved. Germline values: CDR1 SGDLS, CDR2 YYNGEE. Trimming left V 4 bases short and J 1 base short, with 8 bases between. The CDR3 covers 13 residues. CDR3 loop: CASSLRGNTEAFF. The CDR3 DNA is TGTGCCAGCAGCCTCCGCGGGAACACTGAAGCTTTCTTT.

The genes are TRBV6-5 and TRBJ2-1; 10 bases align to TRBD2. After removal of 11 bases from V and 8 bases from J, the junction contained 9 bases not matched to a gene. CDR1 MNHEY and CDR2 SVGAGI come from the germline V gene. The CDR3 is 13 amino acids. CDR3: CAAASGGVYEQFF. The CDR3 DNA is TGTGCCGCAGCCAGCGGGGGGGTTTATGAGCAGTTCTTC.

V gene TRBV19 combines with J gene TRBJ2-3, with 13 positions matching TRBD2. The germline V gene encodes CDR1 LNHDA and CDR2 SQIVND (reference sequence). The length of the CDR3 is 19 residues. With 4 bases clipped from V and 2 bases from J, the junction kept 12 bases outside the gene matches. The CDR3 sequence: CASSSSGPGLAGPTDTQYF. The CDR3 DNA sequence: TGTGCCAGTAGTAGTAGTGGACCGGGACTAGCGGGACCCACAGATACGCAGTATTTT.

V usage is TRBV7-9 and J usage is TRBJ2-5, with a possible D match to TRBD1 (5 bases). V gave up 1 base and J gave up 4 bases, with 19 bases separating them. The germline gives CDR1 SEHNR, CDR2 FQNEAQ (reference sequence). The CDR3 runs to 17 residues. CDR3 sequence: CASSLEAAPRQGETQYF. The CDR3 region has the DNA TGTGCCAGCAGCTTAGAGGCAGCCCCCCGGCAGGGAGAGACCCAGTACTTC.

The chain combines TRBV5-1 with TRBJ1-2, with 10 positions matching TRBD1. V shed 2 bases, J shed 2 bases, and the junction held 9 bases outside the gene matches. The CDR3 totals 17 residues. Germline CDR1 and CDR2: SGHRS and YFSETQ. The CDR3 bases are TGCGCCAGCAGCTTCATTGGGACAGGGGCCTTGAACTATGGCTACACCTTC. Its protein product is CASSFIGTGALNYGYTF.

This sequence joins TRBV27 and TRBJ1-2, with D tentatively TRBD1 (6 bases). This CDR3 has 16 residues. Trimming removed 7 bases at V and 6 bases at J, with 24 bases between. The V gene's germline CDR1 is MNHEY and CDR2 SMNVEV (reference sequence). The CDR3 coding sequence is TGTGCCAGCAAGGGTAGATCGGTTTCAGGGGTGGATGGCTACACCTTC. Translating gives CASKGRSVSGVDGYTF.

The chain is built from TRBV10-3 and TRBJ1-2; perhaps TRBD1 as D (6 bases). V was pared by 3 bases and J by 4 bases, with 15 bases between. Germline V gene lookup returns CDR1 ENHRY and CDR2 SYGVKD. This CDR3 is 15 amino acids long. The CDR3 nucleotides are TGTGCCATCAGTGATAATAGGGGGGGTATCTATGGCTACACCTTC. It encodes CAISDNRGGIYGYTF.

The chain couples TRBV7-9 to TRBJ2-7, with 8 nucleotides matching TRBD1. V shed 5 bases, J shed 6 bases, and the junction held 9 bases outside the gene matches. The CDR3 spans 14 residues. Per the germline V gene, CDR1 is SEHNR and CDR2 is FQNEAQ (reference sequence). CDR3 loop: CASSERTGIGEQYF. For the CDR3, the DNA is TGTGCCAGCAGCGAACGGACAGGGATCGGCGAGCAGTACTTC.

The chain recombines TRBV5-4 with TRBJ2-7; 11 nucleotides agree with TRBD2. The CDR3 consists of 14 residues. Germline CDR1 is SGHNT and CDR2 is YYREEE (reference sequence). J was trimmed by 4 bases and V by 4 bases; bases with no gene match: 4. CDR3 sequence (DNA): TGTGCCAGCAGCCCGGGACTAGCGGCGTACGAGCAGTACTTC. The encoded protein is CASSPGLAAYEQYF.

V is TRBV13 and J is TRBJ2-1; 12 bases match TRBD2. Germline trimming cut 5 bases from V and 2 bases from J; bases unmatched to any gene: 10. The CDR3 totals 18 residues. The germline gives CDR1 PRHDT, CDR2 FYEKMQ (reference sequence). The CDR3, as DNA: TGTGCCAGCAGCCTCCGACTAGCGGGAGATTGGGCCTACAATGAGCAGTTCTTC. Amino acids: CASSLRLAGDWAYNEQFF.

As concerns this clone: Compared with germline, one end of the junction differs, possibly owing to a read error. CDR3 DNA sequence: TGTGCCAGCAGCATAGCCCCTTATGGGGCGACGAACTATGGCTACACCTTC. It specifies CASSIAPYGATNYGYTF. The chain couples TRBV7-2 to TRBJ1-2; possible D gene TRBD1, 5 bases. CDR1 and CDR2 (germline): SGHTA, FQGNSA. The CDR3 extends over 17 amino acids. The entire variable domain, with the rest obtained from reference TRBV7-2 and TRBJ1-2, is as follows: GAGVSQSPSNKVTEKGKDVELRCDPISGHTALYWYRQSLGQGLEFLIYFQGNSAPDKSGLPSDRFSAERTGGSVSTLTIQRTQQEDSAVYLCASSIAPYGATNYGYTFGSGTRLTVV.

This sequence joins TRBV2 and TRBJ1-3; D is possibly TRBD1 (5 bases). Germline lookup yields CDR1 SNHLY and CDR2 FYNNEI. CDR3 size: 15 residues. The V end lost 7 bases, the J end lost 4 bases, and 17 bases lay between the germline ends. The CDR3 bases are TGTGCCAGCACTAATAGCGGGACTCCCGGAAACACCATATATTTT. Its translation: CASTNSGTPGNTIYF. Full variable domain (rest looked up from reference TRBV2 and TRBJ1-3): EPEVTQTPSHQVTQMGQEVILRCVPISNHLYFYWYRQILGQKVEFLVSFYNNEISEKSEIFDDQFSVERPDGSNFTLKIRSTKLEDSAMYFCASTNSGTPGNTIYFGEGSWLTVV.

This clone was seen ten or more times. The chain has TRBV30 and TRBJ1-1; possible D gene TRBD1, 5 bases. CDR3 length: 14 residues. The V gene lost 0 bases and the J gene lost 5 bases, with 13 bases spanning the gap. Germline-derived CDR1 and CDR2 are GTSNPN and SVGIG (reference sequence). The CDR3 sequence is CAWSVSAGWTEAFF. The CDR3 DNA follows: TGTGCCTGGAGTGTCTCGGCAGGGTGGACTGAAGCTTTCTTT.

This chain joins TRBV9 and TRBJ1-1, with a weak D call TRBD1 (5 bases). The CDR3 totals 15 residues. V lost 0 bases and J lost 1, with 10 bases in between. In germline, CDR1 is SGDLS, CDR2 YYNGEE. The DNA of the CDR3 is TGTGCCAGCAGCGTAGAAGACAGAAAGAACACTGAAGCTTTCTTT. Translated: CASSVEDRKNTEAFF.

This sequence joins TRBV19 and TRBJ1-1; D gene unclear. Germline lookup yields CDR1 LNHDA and CDR2 SQIVND (reference sequence). CDR3 length: 12 amino acids. V shed 0 bases and J shed 8 bases, with 7 bases lying between them. The CDR3 spells CASSIDSPEAFF. CDR3 sequence (DNA): TGTGCCAGTAGTATAGATAGCCCAGAAGCTTTCTTT.

The genes are TRBV7-2 and TRBJ2-1; 7 bases are a match to TRBD1. The CDR3 extends over 12 amino acids. Germline V gene sequence: CDR1 SGHTA, CDR2 FQGNSA. J lost 10 bases, V lost 4 bases, and 4 bases had no gene match. In DNA, the CDR3 is TGTGCCAGCAGCTCCAGGACAGGAGAGCAGTTCTTC. The encoded protein is CASSSRTGEQFF.

The J gene is TRBJ2-2, the V gene TRBV19, with 7 bases that match TRBD2. The CDR3 runs to 14 residues. Germline V gene sequence: CDR1 LNHDA, CDR2 SQIVND (reference sequence). V shed 5 bases and J 6 bases; nucleotides not matched to a gene: 6. The CDR3 DNA follows: TGTGCCAGTAGTTACGGGGGGACCGCCGGGGAGCTGTTTTTT. This codes for CASSYGGTAGELFF. The whole variable domain, filled in from reference TRBV19 and TRBJ2-2, reads DGGITQSPKYLFRKEGQNVTLSCEQNLNHDAMYWYRQDPGQGLRLIYYSQIVNDFQKGDIAEGYSVSREKKESFPLTVTSAQKNPTAFYLCASSYGGTAGELFFGEGSRLTVL.

The chain links TRBV19 to TRBJ1-2; 9 nucleotides agree with TRBD1. The CDR3 contains 16 residues. V gave up 1 base and J gave up 8 bases; unmatched junction bases: 11. The germline gives CDR1 LNHDA, CDR2 SQIVND (reference sequence). As DNA, the CDR3 is TGTGCCAGTAGTATAGGTCCACAGGGGGCTGTTGACGGCTACACCTTC. Protein sequence: CASSIGPQGAVDGYTF.

The chain is built from TRBV2 and TRBJ2-3, with 11 positions matching TRBD2. The germline V gene encodes CDR1 SNHLY and CDR2 FYNNEI. V was clipped by 4 bases and J by 3 bases; unmatched bases: 6. The CDR3 totals 16 residues. Written as DNA, the CDR3 is TGTGCCAGCAGTGCTCTAGCGGGGGGAGGGACAGATACGCAGTATTTT. Protein: CASSALAGGGTDTQYF.

The V call is TRBV7-2, the J call TRBJ1-3, with D unresolved. The CDR3 contains 12 residues. The germline gives CDR1 SGHTA, CDR2 FQGNSA. The V gene lost 2 bases and the J gene lost 5 bases, with 4 bases spanning the gap. In nucleotides, the CDR3 is TGTGCCAGCAGCTTATCAAGAAACACCATATATTTT. It encodes CASSLSRNTIYF.

The chain couples TRBV7-2 to TRBJ1-3, with a weak D call TRBD1 (6 bases). The CDR3 loop spans 15 amino acids. Trimming cost V 1 base and J 4 bases, with 11 bases left between them. Germline values: CDR1 SGHTA, CDR2 FQGNSA. The CDR3 loop is CASSLEGTTGNTIYF. The CDR3 DNA reads TGTGCCAGCAGCTTAGAGGGGACAACCGGAAACACCATATATTTT. Variable domain in full (rest from reference TRBV7-2 and TRBJ1-3): GAGVSQSPSNKVTEKGKDVELRCDPISGHTALYWYRQSLGQGLEFLIYFQGNSAPDKSGLPSDRFSAERTGGSVSTLTIQRTQQEDSAVYLCASSLEGTTGNTIYFGEGSWLTVV.

This clone was found once. The chain uses TRBV24-1 and TRBJ2-2; 10 bases line up with TRBD2. The CDR3 contains 16 residues. V was pared by 3 bases and J by 7 bases, with 7 bases of the junction left unmatched. Germline values: CDR1 KGHDR, CDR2 SFDVKD. CDR3: CATSDRLAGAGGELFF. DNA of the CDR3: TGTGCCACCAGTGATCGGCTAGCGGGAGCGGGCGGGGAGCTGTTTTTT.

J is TRBJ2-2 and V is TRBV7-2, with D possibly matching TRBD1 (5 bases). The CDR3 spans 15 residues. Germline values: CDR1 SGHTA, CDR2 FQGNSA. V lost 0 bases to trimming and J lost 1 base, with 6 bases between them. The CDR3 is CASSLAGLNTGELFF. CDR3 sequence (DNA): TGTGCCAGCAGCTTAGCGGGGCTGAACACCGGGGAGCTGTTTTTT.

CDR3 loop: CASSLQGTYGYTF. The CDR3 bases are TGTGCCAGCAGTCTTCAGGGAACCTATGGCTACACCTTC. The rearrangement links TRBV14 to TRBJ1-2; the D gene is possibly TRBD1 (5 bases). The V and J ends lost 6 bases and 4 bases respectively, with 12 bases between them. This CDR3 region has 13 residues. The V gene's germline CDR1 is SGHDN and CDR2 FVKESK.

This sequence joins TRBV7-3 and TRBJ2-1, with D perhaps matching TRBD2 (6 bases). The CDR3 runs to 17 residues. Germline CDR1 SGHTA, CDR2 FQGTGA. Between the trimmed V and J ends, which lost 3 bases and 0 bases, there was a span of 15 bases. CDR3 nucleotide sequence: TGTGCCAGCAGCTTTGGCGGTAGCGGTAGCTCCTACAATGAGCAGTTCTTC. Translating gives CASSFGGSGSSYNEQFF.